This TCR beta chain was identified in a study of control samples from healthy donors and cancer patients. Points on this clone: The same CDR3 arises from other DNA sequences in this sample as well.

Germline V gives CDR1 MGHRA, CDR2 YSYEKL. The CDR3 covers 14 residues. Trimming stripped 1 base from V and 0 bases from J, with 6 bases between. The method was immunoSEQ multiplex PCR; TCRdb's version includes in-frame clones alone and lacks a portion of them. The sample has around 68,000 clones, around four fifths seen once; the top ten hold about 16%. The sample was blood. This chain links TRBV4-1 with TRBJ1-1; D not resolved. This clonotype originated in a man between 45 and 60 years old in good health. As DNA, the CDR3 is TGCGCCAGCAGCCAAGGTCCAATGAACACTGAAGCTTTCTTT. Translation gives CASSQGPMNTEAFF.